This T cell receptor (beta chain) appears in the sequencing data of a study of Graves' ophthalmopathy and Graves' hyperthyroidism. Across the whole study: The study drew peripheral blood at initial diagnosis, before any treatment.

Scientists amplified the TCR beta CDR3 regions from RNA transcripts. First-round RT-PCR relied on HTBI primers, and a second-round multiplex PCR came next. TCRdb reprocessed the multiplex PCR reads via MiXCR and lists one record per CDR3 protein. This table holds hundreds of thousands of distinct CDR3 sequences, roughly two fifths found once. This clonotype occurred many times. Its antigen is not identified. With 8 bases removed from V and 4 bases from J, the gap between germline ends came to 14 bases. The CDR3 is 13 residues long. CDR1 SGHNT and CDR2 YENEEA come from the germline V gene. Other autoimmune diseases, uncontrolled infections, pregnancy or lactation excluded patients from enrollment. Symptoms, serum thyroxine and TRAb, thyroid ultrasound, and orbital computed tomography formed the diagnostic basis. Study observations and caveats: The model reached 55% to 71% sensitivity and roughly 76% specificity for predicting ophthalmopathy progression.

The sequenced sample was peripheral blood. The chain joins TRBV11-3 to TRBJ1-2; D remains ambiguous. The receptor was isolated from an adult man with Graves' ophthalmopathy. CDR3 coding DNA: TGTGCCAGCCTCGACGGGCCGCTCTATGGCTACACCTTC. It codes for CASLDGPLYGYTF.